Below, 25 T cell receptor beta chains from the same sample are listed, as sequenced in a study of human T cells and chemical hapten exposure (dated by TCRdb to the early 2020s). Sample time point, as interpreted from the label and publication: patch test 3, about 24 weeks after DPC sensitization. Interpreted using the paper, the treatment or condition label stands for: therapeutic diphenylcyclopropenone sensitization with weekly scalp DPC. Library preparation employed RACE. The sample was run on a NextSeq 500. The public reads were reprocessed in TCRdb via fastp at Q25 and MiXCR, keeping in-frame beta chains. One record per CDR3 amino acid sequence lists the most common genes and DNA. The sample includes roughly 130,000 distinct CDR3 sequences, with 11% observed a single time. Roughly 2.3% of the sample comes from the top ten. The sequencing used whole blood, collected in connection with sensitization to the hapten diphenylcyclopropenone (DPC). The source of these receptors is a woman in her forties or fifties with alopecia areata. Some clones in this sample may be carry-over from other donors' samples.

V is TRBV6-5 and J is TRBJ2-7, with no clear D. V dropped 5 bases and J dropped 2 bases, with 16 bases sitting between them. CDR1 MNHEY and CDR2 SVGAGI come from the germline V gene. The CDR3 loop spans 15 amino acids. The CDR3 protein is CASSGITADPYEQYF. The CDR3 bases are TGTGCCAGCAGTGGGATTACTGCGGACCCCTACGAGCAGTACTTC.

In its sample, this clonotype was seen many times. V and J are TRBV20-1 and TRBJ2-7; D uncertain. This CDR3 is 14 amino acids long. V lost 2 bases and J 6 bases, leaving 17 bases between the germline ends. The germline gives CDR1 DFQATT, CDR2 SNEGSKA (reference sequence). This CDR3 reads CSARSLPVVGEQYF. DNA for the CDR3: TGCAGTGCTAGATCCCTCCCAGTGGTAGGCGAGCAGTACTTC.

On this clonotype: A much larger clone lies a single base off, so this may be a read error. The V gene is TRBV6-6, the J gene TRBJ1-5, with D unclear. Trimming removed 8 bases at V and 2 bases at J, with 10 bases between. This CDR3 has 13 amino acids. Germline assignment: CDR1 MNHNY and CDR2 SVGAGI (reference sequence). CDR3 sequence reads: CASVGAGNQPQHF. The DNA for the CDR3 is TGTGCCAGCGTCGGAGCCGGCAATCAGCCCCAGCATTTT.

This clonotype was detected a few times. This rearrangement joins TRBV5-6 to TRBJ2-7; unclear D gene. The CDR3 is 12 amino acids. Per germline, CDR1 SGHDT and CDR2 YYEEEE. V was pared by 0 bases and J by 5 bases, with 6 bases between. The CDR3 reads CASSLGPNEQYF. As DNA, the CDR3 is TGTGCCAGCAGCTTGGGACCCAACGAGCAGTACTTC.

There are a few counts of this clonotype. This rearrangement joins TRBV2 to TRBJ2-4, with D unresolved. The V end was cut by 8 bases, the J end by 1 base, with 3 bases between. From germline, CDR1 is SNHLY and CDR2 FYNNEI. CDR3 length: 11 amino acids. CDR3 DNA sequence: TGTGCCAGCCTGGCCAAAAACATTCAGTACTTC. The encoded protein is CASLAKNIQYF.

This clonotype has ten or more counts. This rearrangement joins TRBV30 to TRBJ2-1; D gene ambiguous. Trimming removed 3 bases from V and 6 bases from J, with 6 bases in between. Germline CDR1 is GTSNPN and CDR2 is SVGIG (reference sequence). CDR3 length: 11 residues. The CDR3 nucleotides read TGTGCCTGGAGAGGACCCAATGAGCAGTTCTTC. It encodes CAWRGPNEQFF.

Ten or more counts support this clonotype. This chain uses TRBV12-3 or TRBV12-4 with TRBJ2-3, with TRBD2 matching over 8 bases. The CDR3 contains 19 residues. V was pared by 3 bases and J by 0 bases, with 14 bases of the junction left unmatched. In DNA, the CDR3 is TGTGCCAGCAGTTTCCTAGCGGGTATACCTCTTTCTAGCACAGATACGCAGTATTTT. Protein product: CASSFLAGIPLSSTDTQYF.

This clonotype appeared a few times. DNA for the CDR3: TGCAGTGCTAGTAGGCCCCGGGAGTCGTCAGATACGCAGTATTTT. Its translation: CSASRPRESSDTQYF. This chain connects TRBV20-1 to TRBJ2-3, with D possibly matching TRBD2 (6 bases). Looked up from germline, CDR1 is DFQATT and CDR2 is SNEGSKA (reference sequence). The CDR3 is 15 residues long. Trimming took 3 bases from V and 4 from J, leaving 17 bases between them.

The sample holds many counts of this clonotype. The chain recombines TRBV7-2 with TRBJ2-3; TRBD2 agrees at 8 bases. V dropped 5 bases and J dropped 5; count of bases not matched to a gene: 9. CDR3 size: 15 residues. CDR1 is SGHTA and CDR2 is FQGNSA in the germline V gene. CDR3 residues: CASSPGTRLGDTQYF. CDR3 bases: TGTGCCAGCAGCCCCGGGACTAGACTCGGAGATACGCAGTATTTT. The full variable domain, with the rest looked up from reference TRBV7-2 and TRBJ2-3, is GAGVSQSPSNKVTEKGKDVELRCDPISGHTALYWYRQSLGQGLEFLIYFQGNSAPDKSGLPSDRFSAERTGGSVSTLTIQRTQQEDSAVYLCASSPGTRLGDTQYFGPGTRLTVL.

V gene TRBV12-3 or TRBV12-4 combines with J gene TRBJ1-2; D may be TRBD1 (5 bases). The CDR3 has 13 residues. With 3 bases removed from V and 8 bases from J, the gap between germline ends came to 13 bases. This CDR3 reads CASSFGGTDGYTF. CDR3 DNA sequence: TGTGCCAGCAGTTTTGGGGGAACGGACGGCTACACCTTC.

This clonotype was observed a few times. The chain couples TRBV20-1 to TRBJ1-4, with 8 bases matching TRBD1. V gave up 1 base and J gave up 2 bases; unmatched junction bases: 0. Germline CDR1 reads DFQATT; CDR2 reads SNEGSKA (reference sequence). The CDR3 loop spans 14 amino acids. CDR3 sequence reads: CSARGQGTNEKLFF. DNA of the CDR3: TGCAGTGCTAGAGGACAGGGGACTAATGAAAAACTGTTTTTT.

The V gene is TRBV21-1, the J gene TRBJ2-5. TRBV21-1 is noted as a pseudogene. The CDR3 has 15 residues. CDR3 coding DNA: TGTGCCAGCAGCAAAGACCGACAACCTCAAGTGACCCAGTACTTC. It specifies CASSKDRQPQVTQYF.

In its sample, this clonotype was seen a few times. The chain has TRBV28 and TRBJ1-5, with 7 bases that match TRBD1. Germline CDR1 and CDR2: MDHEN and SYDVKM. This CDR3 is built from 16 residues. With 6 bases clipped from V and 2 bases from J, the junction kept 10 bases outside the gene matches. CDR3 region: CASSRLRQGRNQPQHF. CDR3 DNA sequence: TGTGCCAGCAGCCGCTTGAGACAGGGCCGCAATCAGCCCCAGCATTTT.

This clonotype was seen more than once but under ten times. The chain couples TRBV6-5 to TRBJ1-2; D is perhaps TRBD1 (5 bases). V was clipped by 7 bases and J by 7 bases, with 13 bases between them. Germline lookup yields CDR1 MNHEY and CDR2 SVGAGI. The CDR3 covers 12 residues. This CDR3 is CASTDGGGGYTF. DNA for the CDR3: TGTGCCAGCACCGACGGCGGGGGTGGCTACACCTTC.

The sample holds a few counts of this clonotype. This chain connects TRBV2 to TRBJ2-2; D may match TRBD1 or TRBD2 (6 bases each). Per the germline V gene, CDR1 is SNHLY and CDR2 is FYNNEI. This CDR3 is built from 13 residues. Trimming took 4 bases from V and 6 from J, leaving 9 bases between them. CDR3 residues: CASSVGGPGELFF. The CDR3 coding sequence is TGTGCCAGCAGTGTGGGGGGCCCCGGGGAGCTGTTTTTT.

The chain is built from TRBV6-2 or TRBV6-3 and TRBJ2-5; TRBD2 aligns across 7 bases. This CDR3 is built from 13 residues. With 2 bases clipped from V and 7 bases from J, the junction kept 4 bases outside the gene matches. From germline, CDR1 is MNHEY and CDR2 SVGEGT. The CDR3 loop reads CASSYRAGATQYF. The CDR3 nucleotides read TGTGCCAGCAGTTACAGGGCGGGAGCGACCCAGTACTTC.

Only a few counts were recorded for this clonotype. CDR3 sequence reads: CASTRGLRGNQPQHF. The CDR3, as DNA: TGTGCCAGCACCCGAGGACTTCGAGGGAATCAGCCCCAGCATTTT. The chain has TRBV28 and TRBJ1-5; D gene ambiguous. V was clipped by 7 bases and J by 4 bases, with 17 bases between them. The length of the CDR3 is 15 residues. Germline V CDR1 and CDR2: MDHEN, SYDVKM.

This clonotype was seen only a few times. The V and J genes are TRBV6-5 and TRBJ2-7; 7 nucleotides agree with TRBD2. Looked up from germline, CDR1 is MNHEY and CDR2 is SVGAGI. The CDR3 has 14 amino acids. V was pared by 7 bases and J by 1 base, with 7 bases of the junction left unmatched. This chain's CDR3 is CASTTREASYEQYF. The CDR3, as DNA: TGTGCCAGCACCACCCGGGAGGCTTCCTACGAGCAGTACTTC.

This clonotype was seen repeatedly, ten times or more. CDR3: CASSFQGYTDTQYF. The DNA of the CDR3 is TGTGCCAGCAGTTTTCAGGGTTACACAGATACGCAGTATTTT. The rearrangement joins TRBV27 to TRBJ2-3; TRBD1 might be the D (5 bases). Trimming took off 3 bases at V and 2 bases at J, with 9 bases between the two ends. Germline values: CDR1 MNHEY, CDR2 SMNVEV (reference sequence). The CDR3 runs to 14 residues.

The rearrangement uses TRBV4-1 and TRBJ2-7; TRBD2 agrees at 7 bases. V was pared by 3 bases and J by 5 bases, with 10 bases of the junction left unmatched. Germline V gives CDR1 MGHRA, CDR2 YSYEKL. The CDR3 contains 15 residues. CDR3 region: CASSQAGVYRDEQYF. As DNA, the CDR3 is TGCGCCAGCAGCCAGGCGGGGGTCTATCGCGACGAGCAGTACTTC.

This clonotype was picked up a small number of times. The rearrangement links TRBV20-1 to TRBJ2-3; either TRBD1 or TRBD2 may supply D (5 bases each). Germline CDR1 is DFQATT and CDR2 is SNEGSKA (reference sequence). V was trimmed by 0 bases and J by 9 bases, leaving 19 bases between them. The CDR3 is 15 residues long. The DNA of the CDR3 is TGCAGTGCTAGAGAGAGGGGCAGGGAGAGTGAAACGCAGTATTTT. Translated: CSARERGRESETQYF.

The chain employs TRBV18 and TRBJ2-1; 7 nucleotides match TRBD1. Germline values: CDR1 KGHSH, CDR2 LQKENI. The CDR3 has 15 amino acids. V was clipped by 3 bases and J by 6 bases; unmatched bases: 8. CDR3 DNA sequence: TGTGCCAGCTCACCTCGGGTTGCAGGGGGCAATGAGCAGTTCTTC. It is translated as CASSPRVAGGNEQFF.

The chain recombines TRBV6-1 with TRBJ1-5, with TRBD1 as a possible D gene (6 bases). V lost 6 bases to trimming and J lost 3 bases, with 18 bases between them. CDR1 and CDR2 from the germline V gene are MNHNS and SASEGT. The CDR3 is 16 amino acids. In nucleotides, the CDR3 is TGTGCCAGCAGGAACCCTAGGACAGCGATCAATCAGCCCCAGCATTTT. It yields the protein CASRNPRTAINQPQHF.

This clonotype has ten or more counts. This chain links TRBV28 with TRBJ2-1; D not resolved. The CDR3 spans 14 residues. The V and J ends lost 1 base and 1 base respectively, with 5 bases between them. Germline values: CDR1 MDHEN, CDR2 SYDVKM. The DNA for the CDR3 is TGTGCCAGCAGTTTATTGTCGTCCTACAATGAGCAGTTCTTC. It yields the protein CASSLLSSYNEQFF.

This clonotype was recorded many times. This chain joins TRBV27 and TRBJ2-5; D uncertain. V was pared by 8 bases and J by 3 bases, with 13 bases between. The germline gives CDR1 MNHEY, CDR2 SMNVEV (reference sequence). This CDR3 has 13 amino acids. The CDR3 is CASAPFPEETQYF. The CDR3 bases are TGTGCCAGCGCCCCTTTCCCGGAAGAGACCCAGTACTTC.